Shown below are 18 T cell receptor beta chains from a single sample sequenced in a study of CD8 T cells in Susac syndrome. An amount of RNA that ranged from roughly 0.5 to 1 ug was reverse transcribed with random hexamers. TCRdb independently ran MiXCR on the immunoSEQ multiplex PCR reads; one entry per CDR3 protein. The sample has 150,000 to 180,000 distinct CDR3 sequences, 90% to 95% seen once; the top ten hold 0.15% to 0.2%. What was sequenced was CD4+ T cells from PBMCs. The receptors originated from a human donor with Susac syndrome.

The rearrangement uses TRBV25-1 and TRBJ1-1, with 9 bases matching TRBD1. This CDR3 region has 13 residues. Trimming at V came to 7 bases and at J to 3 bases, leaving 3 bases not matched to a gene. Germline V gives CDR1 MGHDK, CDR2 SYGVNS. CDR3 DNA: TGTGCCAGCACCGGACAGGGGCACACTGAAGCTTTCTTT. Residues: CASTGQGHTEAFF.

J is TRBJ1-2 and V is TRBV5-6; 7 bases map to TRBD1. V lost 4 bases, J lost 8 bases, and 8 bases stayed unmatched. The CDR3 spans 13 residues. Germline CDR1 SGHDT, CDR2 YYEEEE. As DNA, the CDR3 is TGTGCCAGCAGCATACAGGGGCCGGGAGGCTACACCTTC. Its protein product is CASSIQGPGGYTF.

In DNA, the CDR3 is TGCAGCGTACGGGACCGAGTAAATGAAAAACTGTTTTTT. Protein: CSVRDRVNEKLFF. The gene calls are TRBV29-1 and TRBJ1-4, with D maybe TRBD1 (5 bases). Trimming cost V 6 bases and J 5 bases, with 13 bases left between them. The germline gives CDR1 SQVTM, CDR2 ANQGSEA. The CDR3 is 13 amino acids.

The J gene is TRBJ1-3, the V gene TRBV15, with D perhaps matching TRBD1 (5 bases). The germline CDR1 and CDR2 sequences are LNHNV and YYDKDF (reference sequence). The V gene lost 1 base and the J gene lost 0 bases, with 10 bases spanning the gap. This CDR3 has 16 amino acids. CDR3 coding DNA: TGTGCCACCAGCAGAGGGTCGAGGGGCTCTGGAAACACCATATATTTT. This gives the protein CATSRGSRGSGNTIYF.

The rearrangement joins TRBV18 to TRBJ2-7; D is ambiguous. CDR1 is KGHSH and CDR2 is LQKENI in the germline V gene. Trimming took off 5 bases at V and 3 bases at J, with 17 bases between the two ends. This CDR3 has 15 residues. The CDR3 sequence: CASSTVTGTHYEQYF. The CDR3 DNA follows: TGTGCCAGCTCAACCGTCACGGGTACCCACTACGAGCAGTACTTC.

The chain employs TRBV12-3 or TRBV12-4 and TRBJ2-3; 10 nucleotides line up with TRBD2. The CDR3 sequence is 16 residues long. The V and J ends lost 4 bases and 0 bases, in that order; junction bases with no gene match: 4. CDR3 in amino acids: CASSSGLAISTDTQYF. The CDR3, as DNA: TGTGCCAGCAGTTCGGGACTAGCGATCAGCACAGATACGCAGTATTTT.

The CDR3: CATSRERQNYNEQFF. The CDR3 DNA reads TGTGCCACCAGCAGGGAAAGACAGAATTACAATGAGCAGTTCTTC. The chain carries TRBV15 and TRBJ2-1, with D possibly TRBD1 on 5 matching bases. Deletions cut 3 bases from V and 4 bases from J, with 13 bases between. The germline CDR1 and CDR2 sequences are LNHNV and YYDKDF (reference sequence). The CDR3 loop spans 15 amino acids.

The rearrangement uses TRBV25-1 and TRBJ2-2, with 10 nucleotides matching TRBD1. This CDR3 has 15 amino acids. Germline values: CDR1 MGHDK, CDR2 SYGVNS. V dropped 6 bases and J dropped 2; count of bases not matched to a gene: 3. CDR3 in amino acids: CASRDRGLNTGELFF. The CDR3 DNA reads TGTGCCAGCAGAGACAGGGGGCTTAACACCGGGGAGCTGTTTTTT. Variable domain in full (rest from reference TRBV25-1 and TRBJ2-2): EADIYQTPRYLVIGTGKKITLECSQTMGHDKMYWYQQDPGMELHLIHYSYGVNSTEKGDLSSESTVSRIRTEHFPLTLESARPSHTSQYLCASRDRGLNTGELFFGEGSRLTVL.

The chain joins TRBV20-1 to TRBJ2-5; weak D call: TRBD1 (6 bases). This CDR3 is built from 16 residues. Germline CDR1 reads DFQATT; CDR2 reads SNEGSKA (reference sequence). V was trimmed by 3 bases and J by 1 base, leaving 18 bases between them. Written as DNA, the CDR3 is TGCAGTGCTAGCCCCCTTGACAGGTCGATCCAAGAGACCCAGTACTTC. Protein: CSASPLDRSIQETQYF.

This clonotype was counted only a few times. CDR3 sequence (DNA): TGCAGTGCTAGAGATAGCAGCACAGATACGCAGTATTTT. This codes for CSARDSSTDTQYF. The genes are TRBV20-1 and TRBJ2-3, with D uncertain. The CDR3 consists of 13 residues. V gave up 0 bases and J gave up 0 bases, with 4 bases separating them. CDR1 is DFQATT and CDR2 is SNEGSKA in the germline V gene (reference sequence).

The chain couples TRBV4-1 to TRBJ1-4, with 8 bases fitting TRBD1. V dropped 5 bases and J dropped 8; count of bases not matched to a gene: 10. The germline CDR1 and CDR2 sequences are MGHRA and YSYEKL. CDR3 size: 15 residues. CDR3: CASSFPTGVVEKLFF. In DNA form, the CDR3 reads TGCGCCAGCAGCTTTCCGACAGGGGTTGTCGAAAAACTGTTTTTT.

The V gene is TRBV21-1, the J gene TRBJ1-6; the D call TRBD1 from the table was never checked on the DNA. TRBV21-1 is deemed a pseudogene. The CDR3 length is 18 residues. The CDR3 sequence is CASSNRDKGPSYNSPLHF. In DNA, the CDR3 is TGTGCCAGCAGCAACCGGGACAAGGGGCCCTCCTATAATTCACCCCTCCACTTT.

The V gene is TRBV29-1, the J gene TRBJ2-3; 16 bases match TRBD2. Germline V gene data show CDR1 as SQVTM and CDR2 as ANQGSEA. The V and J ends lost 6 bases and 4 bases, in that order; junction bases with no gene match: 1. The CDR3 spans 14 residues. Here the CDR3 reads CSVGTSGGADTQYF. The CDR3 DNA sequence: TGCAGCGTCGGGACTAGCGGGGGGGCAGATACGCAGTATTTT.

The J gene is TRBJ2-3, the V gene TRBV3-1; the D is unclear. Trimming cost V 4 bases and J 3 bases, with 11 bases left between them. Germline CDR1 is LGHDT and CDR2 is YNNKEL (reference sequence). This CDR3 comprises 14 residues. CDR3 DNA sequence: TGTGCCAGCAGCCCTCGTCTAGGTACAGATACGCAGTATTTT. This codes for CASSPRLGTDTQYF.

The CDR3 here is CASSLGEGSYNEQFF. The CDR3, as DNA: TGCGCCAGCAGCTTGGGTGAGGGCTCCTACAATGAGCAGTTCTTC. The chain combines TRBV5-1 with TRBJ2-1; a possible D gene is TRBD2 (5 bases). The CDR3 sequence is 15 residues long. Germline V lookup: CDR1 SGHRS, CDR2 YFSETQ. V was cut by 0 bases and J by 0 bases, with 7 bases left in between.

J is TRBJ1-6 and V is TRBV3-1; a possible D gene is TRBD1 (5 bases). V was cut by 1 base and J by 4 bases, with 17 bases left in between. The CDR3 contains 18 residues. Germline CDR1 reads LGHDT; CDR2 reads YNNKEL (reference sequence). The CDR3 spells CASSQVGFAGKYNSPLHF. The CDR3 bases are TGTGCCAGCAGCCAAGTGGGTTTTGCAGGGAAGTATAATTCACCCCTCCACTTT.

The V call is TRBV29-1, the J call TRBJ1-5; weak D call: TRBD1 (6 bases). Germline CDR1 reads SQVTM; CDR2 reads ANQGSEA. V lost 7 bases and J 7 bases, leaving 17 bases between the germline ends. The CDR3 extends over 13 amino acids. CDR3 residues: CSALGGYGQPQHF. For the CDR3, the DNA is TGCAGCGCCCTAGGGGGTTATGGGCAGCCCCAGCATTTT. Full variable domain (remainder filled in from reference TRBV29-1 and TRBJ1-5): SAVISQKPSRDICQRGTSLTIQCQVDSQVTMMFWYRQQPGQSLTLIATANQGSEATYESGFVIDKFPISRPNLTFSTLTVSNMSPEDSSIYLCSALGGYGQPQHFGDGTRLSIL.

The CDR3 region has the DNA TGCAGTGCTCAACCGGCCAACGGCAACCAAGGGGACTACGAGCAGTACTTC. Translation gives CSAQPANGNQGDYEQYF. The chain uses TRBV20-1 and TRBJ2-7, with D possibly being TRBD1 (5 bases). Per germline, CDR1 DFQATT and CDR2 SNEGSKA (reference sequence). Trimming pared 5 bases from V and 3 bases from J, leaving 26 bases between. The CDR3 is 17 amino acids.